Shown below are 7 T cell receptor beta chains from a single sample sequenced in a study of blood T cell repertoires in COVID-19. TCRdb's copy holds only in-frame clones and misses some; the assay was immunoSEQ multiplex PCR. This sample has about 76,000 clones, with 82% found just once. Material: peripheral blood. These receptors all come from a human donor in a cohort sampled during active COVID-19.

The chain employs TRBV6-5 and TRBJ1-2; 7 bases are shared with TRBD1. The CDR3 length is 11 residues. The germline V gene has CDR1 MNHEY and CDR2 SVGAGI. The V and J ends lost 8 bases and 10 bases, in that order; junction bases with no gene match: 7. The CDR3 DNA sequence: TGTGCCAGCTTAAAGGACAGGATCTACACCTTC. The encoded protein is CASLKDRIYTF.

This clone was picked up a small number of times. The V and J genes are TRBV5-5 and TRBJ1-1; TRBD1 matches at 9 bases. Germline-derived CDR1 and CDR2 are SGHKS and YYEKEE (reference sequence). CDR3 length: 14 amino acids. The junction had 11 bases not matched to a gene; V was cut back by 3 bases and J by 11 bases. The CDR3 reads CASSSYRGPNLAFF. For the CDR3, the DNA is TGTGCCAGCAGCTCGTACAGGGGGCCAAACTTGGCTTTCTTT.

The chain recombines TRBV15 with TRBJ2-2; 9 nucleotides line up with TRBD2. The CDR3 contains 16 residues. The germline V gene encodes CDR1 LNHNV and CDR2 YYDKDF (reference sequence). The J segment lost 9 bases and the V segment lost 0 bases, leaving 8 bases of the junction unmatched. The CDR3 DNA is TGTGCCACCAGCAGAGATCCGGGACTAGCTCACCGGGAGCTGTTTTTT. Translation: CATSRDPGLAHRELFF.

In nucleotides, the CDR3 is TGTGCCACCAGCAGAGCAGGGGTCAACTATAATTCACCCCTCCACTTT. Amino acids: CATSRAGVNYNSPLHF. V and J are TRBV15 and TRBJ1-6; D perhaps matches TRBD1 (6 bases). V lost 1 base and J lost 3, with 10 bases in between. In germline, CDR1 is LNHNV, CDR2 YYDKDF (reference sequence). CDR3 length equals 16 residues.

This rearrangement joins TRBV27 to TRBJ1-6; D is unclear. Germline V gives CDR1 MNHEY, CDR2 SMNVEV (reference sequence). With 3 bases removed from V and 10 bases from J, the gap between germline ends came to 7 bases. This CDR3 contains 12 residues. The CDR3 reads CASSFIGSPLHF. The CDR3 DNA follows: TGTGCCAGCAGTTTCATCGGGTCACCCCTCCACTTT.

A few counts support this clone. The chain joins TRBV11-2 to TRBJ2-5; 8 bases are shared with TRBD2. V lost 1 base and J lost 1; bases outside the gene matches: 11. The CDR3 has 18 amino acids. Germline CDR1 and CDR2: SGHAT and FQNNGV. CDR3 sequence (DNA): TGTGCCAGCAGCTTAGGCCTCCTAGCGGGCGGCGCCCAAGAGACCCAGTACTTC. It translates to CASSLGLLAGGAQETQYF. Filled out from reference TRBV11-2 and TRBJ2-5, the complete variable domain reads EAGVAQSPRYKIIEKRQSVAFWCNPISGHATLYWYQQILGQGPKLLIQFQNNGVVDDSQLPKDRFSAERLKGVDSTLKIQPAKLEDSAVYLCASSLGLLAGGAQETQYFGPGTRLLVL.

The J gene is TRBJ1-2, the V gene TRBV28, with TRBD1 matching over 7 bases. This CDR3 spans 16 amino acids. V lost 6 bases to trimming and J lost 2 bases; unmatched junction nucleotides: 12. Germline CDR1 MDHEN, CDR2 SYDVKM. CDR3 in DNA: TGTGCCAGCAGCCGAATCCCTGGACAGGAAAACTATGGCTACACCTTC. It specifies CASSRIPGQENYGYTF.